The rows below give T cell receptor beta chains drawn from one sample of a study of cytomegalovirus exposure and HLA in healthy donors. This table comes from immunoSEQ multiplex PCR, and its TCRdb copy is limited to in-frame clones, with some not included. This sample carries 130,000 or so clones, about 9.2% of them seen once, and the ten largest clones take about 7.5%. Sequenced: PBMCs. The receptors were gathered from a woman in her forties in good health and CMV-seropositive. Both conserved end residues are part of each CDR3. Fields, in order: CDR3 length, clone size, D gene, J gene, V gene, CDR3 DNA, CDR3 protein. D genes are given only for firm matches. Some rows have no size entry. The others give once, few or many, or a class for an expanded clone.

15 . TRBD1 TRBJ1-3 TRBV7-9 TGTGCCAGCAGCTATAACAGGGGCTCTGGAAACACCATATATTTT CASSYNRGSGNTIYF
15 . . TRBJ1-1 TRBV6-1 TGTGCCAGCAGTGAAGTGCCACAGGGCGGAGGTGAAGCTTTCTTT CASSEVPQGGGEAFF
16 few . TRBJ2-2 TRBV5-5 TGTGCCAGCAGCGACGTGATAGCTAGTTGGACCGGGGAGCTGTTTTTT CASSDVIASWTGELFF
14 . . TRBJ1-2 TRBV5-7 TGTGCCAGCAGCTCCCGTAGGAGGCACTATGGCTACACCTTC CASSSRRRHYGYTF
17 . TRBD1 TRBJ2-7 TRBV15 TGTGCCACCAGCAGTGGGATTGGGACAGGCGTGAGTCCCGAGCAGTACTTC CATSSGIGTGVSPEQYF
9 . . TRBJ1-2 TRBV29-1 TGCAGCGTTGAAGGGGCCTACACCTTC CSVEGAYTF
15 few TRBD1 TRBJ1-1 TRBV9 TGTGCCAGCAGCCCTCGGACAGGGGAGTATACTGAAGCTTTCTTT CASSPRTGEYTEAFF
15 few . TRBJ2-5 TRBV10-2 TGCGCCAGCAGTGAGTCTCGAAACATCCAAGAGACCCAGTACTTC CASSESRNIQETQYF
16 few TRBD1 TRBJ1-1 TRBV15 TGTGCCACCAGCAGAGAGTTCGGGACAGGGGGCCCTGAAGCTTTCTTT CATSREFGTGGPEAFF
18 . TRBD1 TRBJ2-2 TRBV11-2 TGTGCCAGCAGCCGACAGGGGGAGCGGTCTGCGAACACCGGGGAGCTGTTTTTT CASSRQGERSANTGELFF
15 few TRBD1 TRBJ1-2 TRBV6-5 TGTGCCAGCAGGGGGACAGGGTTACGGTTCTATGGCTACACCTTC CASRGTGLRFYGYTF
17 few TRBD1 TRBJ2-6 TRBV9 TGTGCCAGCAGCTTAGGCCCAGGGGGCTTTGGGGCCAACGTCCTGACTTTC CASSLGPGGFGANVLTF
14 . . TRBJ2-5 TRBV2 TGTGCCACCGACAGGGAAGCGGGCCAAGAGACCCAGTACTTC CATDREAGQETQYF
14 . TRBD1 TRBJ2-7 TRBV7-6 TGTGCCAGCAGCCGAGGGACAGAGTCCTACGAGCAGTACTTC CASSRGTESYEQYF
11 few TRBD2 TRBJ2-7 TRBV19 TGTGCCAGTAGTTTCGGGACTAGTAAGTACTTC CASSFGTSKYF
15 . TRBD2 TRBJ2-7 TRBV6-1 TGTGCCAGCAGTGATTTGCGGGGGGCCTCCTACGAGCAGTACTTC CASSDLRGASYEQYF
15 few TRBD2 TRBJ2-2 TRBV6-5 TGTGCCAGCAGGGAGCTAGCGGGGGGTACCGGGGAGCTGTTTTTT CASRELAGGTGELFF
12 . . TRBJ2-2 TRBV6-5 TGTGCCAGCAGCAACTACCTCGGGGAGCTGTTTTTT CASSNYLGELFF
14 . . TRBJ1-4 TRBV6-1 TGTGCCAGCAGGGGGGGGGCGACTAATGAAAAACTGTTTTTT CASRGGATNEKLFF
15 . . TRBJ2-7 TRBV7-9 TGTGCCAGCAGCTTAGCCGGGTTGAGGGCCTACGAGCAGTACTTC CASSLAGLRAYEQYF
15 . TRBD2 TRBJ2-3 TRBV10-3 TGTGCCATCAGTGAAATAGCGGGGGGAACAGATACGCAGTATTTT CAISEIAGGTDTQYF
14 . . TRBJ1-3 TRBV5-8 TGTGCCAGCAGCTTCTCGGGGTTTGGAAACACCATATATTTT CASSFSGFGNTIYF
14 . TRBD1 TRBJ1-2 TRBV5-1 TGCGCCAGCAGCTGGGGACAGAATAACTATGGCTACACCTTC CASSWGQNNYGYTF
12 . . TRBJ1-2 TRBV5-1 TGCGCCAGCAGCGATCAGGGCTATGGCTACACCTTC CASSDQGYGYTF
16 few TRBD1 TRBJ2-7 TRBV23-1 TGCGCCAGCAGTCAAGACCGGGACAGGGGCCCCTACGAGCAGTACTTC CASSQDRDRGPYEQYF
20 few TRBD1 TRBJ1-3 TRBV5-1 TGCGCCAGCAGCTTGGCCCCGGGACAGGGTCCACTAACCTCTGGAAACACCATATATTTT CASSLAPGQGPLTSGNTIYF
15 . TRBD2 TRBJ2-1 TRBV11-2 TGTGCCAGCAGCTTAGTGGCGGGGGGGTACAATGAGCAGTTCTTC CASSLVAGGYNEQFF
13 . . TRBJ1-6 TRBV27 TGTGCCAGCAGTTTCCGGGGGGAATCACCCCTCCACTTT CASSFRGESPLHF
15 few TRBD1 TRBJ2-7 TRBV5-1 TGCGCCAGTTGTCCGGGACAGGCACTCTCCTACGAGCAGTACTTC CASCPGQALSYEQYF
16 . TRBD2 TRBJ2-7 TRBV6-5 TGTGCCAGCAGTTACTCGAGGGAGCGGGGTGCCTACGAGCAGTACTTC CASSYSRERGAYEQYF
17 few TRBD2 TRBJ2-5 TRBV7-8 TGTGCCAGCAGCTTTCTAGGGACTAGCGGGGCGCTGGAGACCCAGTACTTC CASSFLGTSGALETQYF
15 . . TRBJ1-4 TRBV7-9 TGTGCCAGCAGCCTCCGGCAGGGCACTCTTGAAAAACTGTTTTTT CASSLRQGTLEKLFF
17 few . TRBJ1-2 TRBV7-8 TGTGCCAGCAGCTTCGACGAAGGCGGGGGGCTGAGCTATGGCTACACCTTC CASSFDEGGGLSYGYTF